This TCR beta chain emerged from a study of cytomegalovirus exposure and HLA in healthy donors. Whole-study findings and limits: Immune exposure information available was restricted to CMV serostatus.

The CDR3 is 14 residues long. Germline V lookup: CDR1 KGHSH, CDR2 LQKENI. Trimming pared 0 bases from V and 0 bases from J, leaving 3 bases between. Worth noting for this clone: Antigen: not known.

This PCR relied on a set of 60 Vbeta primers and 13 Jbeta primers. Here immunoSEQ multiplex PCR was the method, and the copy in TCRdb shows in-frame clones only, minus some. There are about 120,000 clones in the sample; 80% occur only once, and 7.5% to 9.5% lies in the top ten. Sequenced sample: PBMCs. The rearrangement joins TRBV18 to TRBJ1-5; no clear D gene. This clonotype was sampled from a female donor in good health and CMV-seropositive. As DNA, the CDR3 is TGTGCCAGCTCACCACCCGGTAGCAATCAGCCCCAGCATTTT. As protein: CASSPPGSNQPQHF.